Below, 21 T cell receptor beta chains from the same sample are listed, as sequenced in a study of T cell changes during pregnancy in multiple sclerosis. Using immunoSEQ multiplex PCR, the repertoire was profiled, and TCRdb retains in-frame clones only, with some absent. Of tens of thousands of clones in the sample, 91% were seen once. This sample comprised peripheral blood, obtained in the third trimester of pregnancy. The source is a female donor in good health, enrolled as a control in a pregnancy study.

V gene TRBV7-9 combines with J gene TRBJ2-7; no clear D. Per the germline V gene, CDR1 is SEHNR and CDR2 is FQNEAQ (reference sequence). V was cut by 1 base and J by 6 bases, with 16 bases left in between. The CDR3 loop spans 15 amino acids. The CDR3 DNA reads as TGTGCCAGCAGCTTAGGACTCCCAGCTCCTTCCGAGCAGTACTTC. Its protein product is CASSLGLPAPSEQYF. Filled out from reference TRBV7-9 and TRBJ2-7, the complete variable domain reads DTGVSQNPRHKITKRGQNVTFRCDPISEHNRLYWYRQTLGQGPEFLTYFQNEAQLEKSRLLSDRFSAERPKGSFSTLEIQRTEQGDSAMYLCASSLGLPAPSEQYFGPGTRLTVT.

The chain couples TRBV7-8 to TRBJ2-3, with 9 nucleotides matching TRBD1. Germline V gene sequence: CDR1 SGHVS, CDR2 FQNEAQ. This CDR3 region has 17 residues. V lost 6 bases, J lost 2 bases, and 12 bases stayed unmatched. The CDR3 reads CASRKLGQGGYTDTQYF. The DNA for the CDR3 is TGTGCCAGCAGGAAATTGGGACAGGGTGGCTACACAGATACGCAGTATTTT.

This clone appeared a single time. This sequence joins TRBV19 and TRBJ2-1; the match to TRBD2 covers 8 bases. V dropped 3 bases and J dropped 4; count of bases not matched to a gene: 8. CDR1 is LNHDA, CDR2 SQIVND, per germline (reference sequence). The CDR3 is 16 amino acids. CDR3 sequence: CASSMDGSGMYNEQFF. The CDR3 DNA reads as TGTGCCAGTAGTATGGATGGTAGCGGGATGTACAATGAGCAGTTCTTC.

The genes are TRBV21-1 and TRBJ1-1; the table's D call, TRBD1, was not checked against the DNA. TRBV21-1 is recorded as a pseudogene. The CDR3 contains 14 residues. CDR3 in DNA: TGTGCCAGCAGCAAGACAGGCCTGCTGTCTGAAGCTTTCTTT. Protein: CASSKTGLLSEAFF.

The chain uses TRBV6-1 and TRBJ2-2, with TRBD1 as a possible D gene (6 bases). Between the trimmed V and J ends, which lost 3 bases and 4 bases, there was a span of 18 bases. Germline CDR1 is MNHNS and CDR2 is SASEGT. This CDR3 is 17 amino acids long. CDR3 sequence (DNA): TGTGCCAGCAGTGATTTGCAGGGGTGGGGATTCACCGGGGAGCTGTTTTTT. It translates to CASSDLQGWGFTGELFF.

This chain's CDR3 is CASSFGGGNTGELFF. The DNA for the CDR3 is TGTGCCAGCAGCTTCGGGGGGGGGAACACCGGGGAGCTGTTTTTT. The chain uses TRBV2 and TRBJ2-2, with 8 bases identical to TRBD2. Germline CDR1 is SNHLY and CDR2 is FYNNEI. V was clipped by 6 bases and J by 1 base; unmatched bases: 4. The CDR3 sequence is 15 residues long.

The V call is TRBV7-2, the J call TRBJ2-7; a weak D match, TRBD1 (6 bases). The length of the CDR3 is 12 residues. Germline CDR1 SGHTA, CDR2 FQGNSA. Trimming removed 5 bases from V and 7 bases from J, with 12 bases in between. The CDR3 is CASSPYRDEQYF. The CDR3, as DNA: TGTGCCAGCAGCCCATACAGGGATGAGCAGTACTTC.

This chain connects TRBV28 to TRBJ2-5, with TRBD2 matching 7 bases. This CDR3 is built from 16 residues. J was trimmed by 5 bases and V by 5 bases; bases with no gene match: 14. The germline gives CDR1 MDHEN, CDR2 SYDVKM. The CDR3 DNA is TGTGCCAGCAGTCTCTTCGGCATGGGGAGGGCCGAGACCCAGTACTTC. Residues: CASSLFGMGRAETQYF.

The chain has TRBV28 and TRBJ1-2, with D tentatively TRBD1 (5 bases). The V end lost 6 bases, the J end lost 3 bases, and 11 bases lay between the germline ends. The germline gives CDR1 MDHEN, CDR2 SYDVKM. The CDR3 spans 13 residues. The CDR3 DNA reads TGTGCCAGCAGCGCGGGGACTGACTATGGCTACACCTTC. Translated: CASSAGTDYGYTF.

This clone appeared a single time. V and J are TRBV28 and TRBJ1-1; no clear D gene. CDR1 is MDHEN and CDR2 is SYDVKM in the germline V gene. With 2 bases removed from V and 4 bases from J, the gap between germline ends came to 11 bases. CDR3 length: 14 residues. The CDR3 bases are TGTGCCAGCAGTTTAAGAAACCCGGTCACTGAAGCTTTCTTT. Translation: CASSLRNPVTEAFF.

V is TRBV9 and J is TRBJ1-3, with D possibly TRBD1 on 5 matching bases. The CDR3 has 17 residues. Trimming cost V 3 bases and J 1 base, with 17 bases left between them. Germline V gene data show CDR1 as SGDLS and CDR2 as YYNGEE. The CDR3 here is CASSAEIGDLSGNTIYF. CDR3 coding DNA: TGTGCCAGCAGCGCCGAAATAGGGGATCTTTCTGGAAACACCATATATTTT.

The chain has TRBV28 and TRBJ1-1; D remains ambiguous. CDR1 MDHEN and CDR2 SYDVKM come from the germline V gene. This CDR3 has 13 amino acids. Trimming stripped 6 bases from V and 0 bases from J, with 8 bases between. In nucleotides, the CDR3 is TGTGCCAGCAGGTCAGGCCTGAACACTGAAGCTTTCTTT. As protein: CASRSGLNTEAFF.

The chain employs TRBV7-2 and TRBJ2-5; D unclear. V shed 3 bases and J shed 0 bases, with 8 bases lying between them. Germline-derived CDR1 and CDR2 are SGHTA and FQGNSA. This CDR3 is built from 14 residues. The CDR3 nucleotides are TGTGCCAGCAGCTTCACCCCAGACCAAGAGACCCAGTACTTC. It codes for CASSFTPDQETQYF.

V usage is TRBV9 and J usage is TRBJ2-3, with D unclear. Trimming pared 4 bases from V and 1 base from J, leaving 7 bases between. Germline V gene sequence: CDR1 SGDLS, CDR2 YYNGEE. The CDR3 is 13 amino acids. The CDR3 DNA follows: TGTGCCAGCAGCCTTCCGGGCACAGATACGCAGTATTTT. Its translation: CASSLPGTDTQYF.

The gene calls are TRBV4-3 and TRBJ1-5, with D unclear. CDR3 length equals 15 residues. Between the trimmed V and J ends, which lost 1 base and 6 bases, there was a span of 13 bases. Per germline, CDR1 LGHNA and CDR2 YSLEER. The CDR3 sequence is CASSQGLSEGQPQHF. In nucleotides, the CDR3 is TGCGCCAGCAGCCAAGGATTATCCGAGGGTCAGCCCCAGCATTTT.

The CDR3 DNA reads as TGTGCCAGCCTACCCGAGGGAAATAGCAATCAGCCCCAGCATTTT. This sequence encodes CASLPEGNSNQPQHF. V and J are TRBV6-4 and TRBJ1-5; D uncertain. Per the germline V gene, CDR1 is MRHNA and CDR2 is SNTAGT. Between the trimmed V and J ends, which lost 8 bases and 0 bases, there was a span of 14 bases. This CDR3 contains 15 residues.

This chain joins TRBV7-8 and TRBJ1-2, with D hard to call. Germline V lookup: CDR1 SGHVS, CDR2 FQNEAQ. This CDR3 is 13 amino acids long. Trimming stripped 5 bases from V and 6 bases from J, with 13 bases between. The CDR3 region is CASSPRVGHGYTF. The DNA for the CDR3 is TGTGCCAGCAGCCCGAGGGTTGGACATGGCTACACCTTC.

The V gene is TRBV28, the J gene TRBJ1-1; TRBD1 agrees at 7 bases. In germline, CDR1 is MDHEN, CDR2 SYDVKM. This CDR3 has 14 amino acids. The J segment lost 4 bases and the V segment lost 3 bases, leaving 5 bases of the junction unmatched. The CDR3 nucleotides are TGTGCCAGCAGTTTCCCGACAGGGCGCACTGAAGCTTTCTTT. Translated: CASSFPTGRTEAFF.

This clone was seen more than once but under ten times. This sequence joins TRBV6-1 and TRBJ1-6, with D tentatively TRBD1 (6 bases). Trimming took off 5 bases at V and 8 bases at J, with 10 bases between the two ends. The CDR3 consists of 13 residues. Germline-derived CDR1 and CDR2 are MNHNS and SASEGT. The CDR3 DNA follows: TGTGCCAGCAGTTCCGGGACACATTCACCCCTCCACTTT. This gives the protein CASSSGTHSPLHF.

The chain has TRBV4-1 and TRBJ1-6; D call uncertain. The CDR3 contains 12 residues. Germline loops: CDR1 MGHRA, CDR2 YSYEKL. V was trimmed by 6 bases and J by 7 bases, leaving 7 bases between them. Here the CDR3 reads CASRTENSPLHF. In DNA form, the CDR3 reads TGCGCCAGCAGAACAGAGAATTCACCCCTCCACTTT.

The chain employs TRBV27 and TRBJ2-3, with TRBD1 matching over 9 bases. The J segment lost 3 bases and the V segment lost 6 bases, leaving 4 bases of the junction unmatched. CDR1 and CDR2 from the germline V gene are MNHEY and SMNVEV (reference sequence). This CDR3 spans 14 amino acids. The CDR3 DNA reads TGTGCCAGCAGCGGACAGGGGATAACAGATACGCAGTATTTT. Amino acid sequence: CASSGQGITDTQYF.